The clone carrying this TCR beta chain was seen ten or more times. The antigen is not known. CDR3 length: 13 amino acids. From germline, CDR1 is MNHEY and CDR2 SVGAGI. The germline V and J ends were trimmed by 4 bases and 2 bases, with 8 bases remaining between them. This sample was taken from a study of Graves' ophthalmopathy and Graves' hyperthyroidism. Turning to the study itself: Peripheral blood samples were taken at initial diagnosis, before any treatment.

Reliance was placed on clinical symptoms, serum thyroxine, TRAb, thyroid ultrasound and orbital computed tomography for diagnosis. TCR beta CDR3 regions were amplified from RNA transcripts. First-round RT-PCR employed HTBI primers, with a second-round multiplex PCR after it. One entry per CDR3 protein, called by TCRdb with MiXCR from the multiplex PCR reads. Of under 400,000 distinct CDR3 sequences listed, about a sixth were seen once; the top ten hold over 9%. Study-level results: The study's model predicted ophthalmopathy progression at 65% to 71% sensitivity and about 72% specificity.

The sample taken for sequencing was peripheral blood. The sequence was obtained from an adult man with Graves' ophthalmopathy. This rearrangement joins TRBV6-5 to TRBJ1-2; a possible D gene is TRBD1 (5 bases). The CDR3 sequence: CASSLTENYGYTF. As DNA, the CDR3 is TGTGCCAGCAGTTTGACAGAGAACTATGGCTACACCTTC.